The TCR beta chain described here comes from a study of early T cells in non-severe SARS-CoV-2 infection. This clonotype was found a few times. Unique molecular identifier tags were affixed to discrete cDNA molecules. From the 5' RACE reads, TCRdb called clonotypes with MiXCR, one entry per CDR3 protein. The table includes approximately 74,000 distinct CDR3 sequences, 11% to 15% detected once. The germline V gene encodes CDR1 SGHVS and CDR2 FQNEAQ. This CDR3 contains 15 residues. Trimming removed 1 base from V and 6 bases from J, with 13 bases in between. The sequenced material came from whole blood. The source of this sequence is an adult who was a healthcare worker with PCR-confirmed SARS-CoV-2 infection or an uninfected control (not recorded which). The gene calls are TRBV7-8 and TRBJ2-1; the D gene is possibly TRBD1 (5 bases). CDR3 amino acids: CASSLVAGPFNEQFF. In DNA form, the CDR3 reads TGTGCCAGCAGCTTAGTGGCAGGGCCCTTCAATGAGCAGTTCTTC.